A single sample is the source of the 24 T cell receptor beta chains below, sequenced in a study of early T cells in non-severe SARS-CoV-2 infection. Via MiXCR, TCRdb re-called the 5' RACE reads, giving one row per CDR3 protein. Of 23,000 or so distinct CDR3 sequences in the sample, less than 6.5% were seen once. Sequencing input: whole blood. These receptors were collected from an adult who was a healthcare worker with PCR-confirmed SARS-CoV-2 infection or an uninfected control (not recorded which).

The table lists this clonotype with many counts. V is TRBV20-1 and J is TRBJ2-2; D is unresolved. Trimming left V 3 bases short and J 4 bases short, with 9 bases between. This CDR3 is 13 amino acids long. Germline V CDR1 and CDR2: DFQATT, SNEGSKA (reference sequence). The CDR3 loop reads CSARGSGTGELFF. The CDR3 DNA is TGCAGTGCTAGGGGGTCGGGCACCGGGGAGCTGTTTTTT.

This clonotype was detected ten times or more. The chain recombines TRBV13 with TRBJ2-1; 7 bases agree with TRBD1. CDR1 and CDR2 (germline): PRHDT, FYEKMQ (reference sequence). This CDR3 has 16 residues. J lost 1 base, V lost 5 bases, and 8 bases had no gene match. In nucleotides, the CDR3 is TGTGCCAGCAGCAAAGGGGGCTTTAGGTCCTACAATGAGCAGTTCTTC. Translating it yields CASSKGGFRSYNEQFF.

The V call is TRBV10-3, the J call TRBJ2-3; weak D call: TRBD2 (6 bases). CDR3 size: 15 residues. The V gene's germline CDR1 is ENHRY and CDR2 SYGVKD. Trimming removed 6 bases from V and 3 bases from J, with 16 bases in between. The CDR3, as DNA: TGTGCCATCAGGGCTCGTAGCGGACCGACAGATACGCAGTATTTT. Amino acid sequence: CAIRARSGPTDTQYF.

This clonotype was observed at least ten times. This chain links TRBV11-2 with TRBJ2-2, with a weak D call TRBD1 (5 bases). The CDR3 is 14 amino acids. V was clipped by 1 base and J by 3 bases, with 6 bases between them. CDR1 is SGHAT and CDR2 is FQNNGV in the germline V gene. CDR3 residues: CASSLAGYTGELFF. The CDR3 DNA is TGTGCCAGCAGCTTAGCAGGGTACACCGGGGAGCTGTTTTTT.

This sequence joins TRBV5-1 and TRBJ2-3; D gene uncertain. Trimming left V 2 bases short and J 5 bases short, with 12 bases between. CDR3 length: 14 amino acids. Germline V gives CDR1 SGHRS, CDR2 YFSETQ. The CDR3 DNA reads TGCGCCAGCAGCTTACCCACACCCGAAGATACGCAGTATTTT. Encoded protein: CASSLPTPEDTQYF. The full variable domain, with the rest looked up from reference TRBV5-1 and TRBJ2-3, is KAGVTQTPRYLIKTRGQQVTLSCSPISGHRSVSWYQQTPGQGLQFLFEYFSETQRNKGNFPGRFSGRQFSNSRSEMNVSTLELGDSALYLCASSLPTPEDTQYFGPGTRLTVL.

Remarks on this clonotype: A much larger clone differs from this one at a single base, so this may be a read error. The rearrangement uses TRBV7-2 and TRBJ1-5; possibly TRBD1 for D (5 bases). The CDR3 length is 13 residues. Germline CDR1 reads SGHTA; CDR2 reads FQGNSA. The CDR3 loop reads CASSLEGSQAQHF. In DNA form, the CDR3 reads TGTGCCAGCAGCTTAGAGGGGAGTCAGGCCCAGCATTTT.

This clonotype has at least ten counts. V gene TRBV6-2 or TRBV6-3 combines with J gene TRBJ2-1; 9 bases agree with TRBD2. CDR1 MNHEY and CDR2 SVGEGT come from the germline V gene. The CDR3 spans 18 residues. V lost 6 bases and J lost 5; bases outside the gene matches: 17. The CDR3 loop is CASRTAGAGTSRNNEQFF. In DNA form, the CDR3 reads TGTGCCAGCAGGACAGCCGGTGCCGGGACTAGCAGAAACAATGAGCAGTTCTTC.

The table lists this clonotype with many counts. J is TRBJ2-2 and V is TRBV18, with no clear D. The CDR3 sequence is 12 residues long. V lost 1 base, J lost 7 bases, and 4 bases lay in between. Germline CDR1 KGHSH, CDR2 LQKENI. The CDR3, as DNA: TGTGCCAGCTCACCACGGTTCGGGGAGCTGTTTTTT. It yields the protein CASSPRFGELFF.

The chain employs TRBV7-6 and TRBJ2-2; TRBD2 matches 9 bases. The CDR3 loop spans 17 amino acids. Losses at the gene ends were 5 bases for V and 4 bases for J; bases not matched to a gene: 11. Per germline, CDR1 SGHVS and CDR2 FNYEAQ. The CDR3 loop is CASSKNPGLAFTGELFF. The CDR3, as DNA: TGTGCCAGCAGCAAAAACCCGGGACTAGCCTTCACCGGGGAGCTGTTTTTT.

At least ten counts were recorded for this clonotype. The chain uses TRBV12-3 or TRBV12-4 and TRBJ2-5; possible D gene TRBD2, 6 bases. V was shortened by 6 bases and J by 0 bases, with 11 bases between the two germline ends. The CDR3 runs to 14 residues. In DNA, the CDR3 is TGTGCCAGCAGCGCGGGGTTCAACCAAGAGACCCAGTACTTC. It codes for CASSAGFNQETQYF.

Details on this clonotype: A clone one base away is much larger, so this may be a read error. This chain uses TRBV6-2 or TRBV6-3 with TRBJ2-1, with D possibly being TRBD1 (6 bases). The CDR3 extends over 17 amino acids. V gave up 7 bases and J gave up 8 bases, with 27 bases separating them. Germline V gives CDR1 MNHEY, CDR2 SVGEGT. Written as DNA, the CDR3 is TGTGCCAGCACCGACAGGCTACCAGCCACAATTCACTATGAGCAGTTCTTC. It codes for CASTDRLPATIHYEQFF.

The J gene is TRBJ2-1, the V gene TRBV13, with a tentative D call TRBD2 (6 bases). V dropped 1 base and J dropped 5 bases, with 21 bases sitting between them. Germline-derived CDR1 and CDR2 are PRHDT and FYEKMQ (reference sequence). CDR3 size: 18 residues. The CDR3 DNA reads TGTGCCAGCAGCTTAGACGCGTGGGGACTTGAAGGGCACAATGAGCAGTTCTTC. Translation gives CASSLDAWGLEGHNEQFF.

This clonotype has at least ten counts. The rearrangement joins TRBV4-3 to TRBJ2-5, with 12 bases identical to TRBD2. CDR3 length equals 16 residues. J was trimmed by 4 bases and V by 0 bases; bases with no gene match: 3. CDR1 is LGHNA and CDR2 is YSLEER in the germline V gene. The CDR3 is CASSQDRLAGAETQYF. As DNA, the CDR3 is TGCGCCAGCAGCCAAGATCGACTAGCGGGAGCAGAGACCCAGTACTTC.

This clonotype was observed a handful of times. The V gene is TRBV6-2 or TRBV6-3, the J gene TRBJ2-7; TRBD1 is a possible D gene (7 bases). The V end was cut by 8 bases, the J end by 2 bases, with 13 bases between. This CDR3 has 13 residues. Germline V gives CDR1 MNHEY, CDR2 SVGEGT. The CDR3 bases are TGTGCCAGCCGGACAGGAGGGACCTACGAGCAGTACTTC. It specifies CASRTGGTYEQYF.

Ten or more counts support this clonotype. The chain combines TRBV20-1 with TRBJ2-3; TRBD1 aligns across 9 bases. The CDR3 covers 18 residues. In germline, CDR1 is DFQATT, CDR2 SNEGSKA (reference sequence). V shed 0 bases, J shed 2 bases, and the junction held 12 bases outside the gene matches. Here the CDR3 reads CSARDVDRGPILTDTQYF. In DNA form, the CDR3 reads TGCAGTGCTAGAGATGTGGACAGGGGCCCTATCCTCACAGATACGCAGTATTTT.

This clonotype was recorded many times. CDR3 bases: TGTGCCAGCTCACCCGAACTAGCGCAGTACGAGCAGTACTTC. It encodes CASSPELAQYEQYF. The rearrangement links TRBV18 to TRBJ2-7, with 7 bases lining up with TRBD2. With V trimmed by 3 bases and J by 4 bases, 6 bases remained unmatched. The CDR3 runs 14 residues. Germline V CDR1 and CDR2: KGHSH, LQKENI. Combining the CDR3 with reference TRBV18 and TRBJ2-7 gives the whole variable domain NAGVMQNPRHLVRRRGQEARLRCSPMKGHSHVYWYRQLPEEGLKFMVYLQKENIIDESGMPKERFSAEFPKEGPSILRIQQVVRGDSAAYFCASSPELAQYEQYFGPGTRLTVT.

The CDR3 reads CASSTGFLAGDNEQFF. The CDR3 DNA is TGTGCCAGCAGTACCGGCTTCCTAGCGGGAGACAATGAGCAGTTCTTC. This rearrangement joins TRBV12-3 or TRBV12-4 to TRBJ2-1; TRBD2 matches at 10 bases. The CDR3 covers 16 residues. Trimming took 5 bases from V and 5 from J; bases not matched to a gene: 9.

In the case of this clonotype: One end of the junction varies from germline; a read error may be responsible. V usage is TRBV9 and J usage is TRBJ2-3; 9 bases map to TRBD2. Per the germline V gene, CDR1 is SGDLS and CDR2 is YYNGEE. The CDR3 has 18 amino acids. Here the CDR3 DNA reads TGTGTCAGCAGCGTAGATGGCGGACTAGCGTTAAGCACAGATACGCAGTATTTT. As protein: CVSSVDGGLALSTDTQYF.

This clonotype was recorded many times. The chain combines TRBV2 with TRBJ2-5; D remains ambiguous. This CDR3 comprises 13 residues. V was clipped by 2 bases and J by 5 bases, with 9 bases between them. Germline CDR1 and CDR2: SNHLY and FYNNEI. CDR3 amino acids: CASSEQDRETQYF. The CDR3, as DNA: TGTGCCAGCAGTGAACAGGATCGTGAGACCCAGTACTTC.

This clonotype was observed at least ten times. The CDR3 coding sequence is TGCAGTGCTAGACCAGGGAATCAAGAGACCCAGTACTTC. It translates to CSARPGNQETQYF. The rearrangement uses TRBV20-1 and TRBJ2-5; D might be TRBD1 (5 bases). From germline, CDR1 is DFQATT and CDR2 SNEGSKA (reference sequence). This CDR3 has 13 residues. V was clipped by 2 bases and J by 2 bases, with 9 bases between them.

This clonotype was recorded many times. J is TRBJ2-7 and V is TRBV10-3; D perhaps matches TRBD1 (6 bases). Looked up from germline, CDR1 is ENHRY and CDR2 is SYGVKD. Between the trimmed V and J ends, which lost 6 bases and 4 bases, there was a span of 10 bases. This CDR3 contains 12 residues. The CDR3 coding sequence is TGTGCCATCAGCTTCGACAGGTACGAGCAGTACTTC. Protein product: CAISFDRYEQYF.

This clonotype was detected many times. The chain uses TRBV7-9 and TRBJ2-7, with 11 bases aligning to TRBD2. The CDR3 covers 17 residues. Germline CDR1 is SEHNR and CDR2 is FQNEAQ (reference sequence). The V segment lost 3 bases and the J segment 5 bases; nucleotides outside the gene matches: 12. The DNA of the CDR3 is TGTGCCAGCAGCTTTGAGGCTATGGCTAGCGGGAGGAACGAGCAGTACTTC. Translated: CASSFEAMASGRNEQYF.

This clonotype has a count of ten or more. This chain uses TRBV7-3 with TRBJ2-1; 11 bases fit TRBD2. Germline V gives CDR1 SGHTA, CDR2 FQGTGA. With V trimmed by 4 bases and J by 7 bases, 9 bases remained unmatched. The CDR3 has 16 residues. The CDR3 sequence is CASSSLLAGVGNEQFF. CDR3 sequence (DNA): TGTGCCAGCAGCTCCCTACTAGCGGGAGTAGGAAATGAGCAGTTCTTC. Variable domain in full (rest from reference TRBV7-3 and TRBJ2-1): GAGVSQTPSNKVTEKGKYVELRCDPISGHTALYWYRQSLGQGPEFLIYFQGTGAADDSGLPNDRFFAVRPEGSVSTLKIQRTERGDSAVYLCASSSLLAGVGNEQFFGPGTRLTVL.

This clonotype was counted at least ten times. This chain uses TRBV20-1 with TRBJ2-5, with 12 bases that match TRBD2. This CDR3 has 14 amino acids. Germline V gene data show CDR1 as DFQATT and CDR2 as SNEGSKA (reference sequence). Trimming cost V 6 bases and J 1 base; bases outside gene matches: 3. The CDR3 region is CSAQLAGGQETQYF. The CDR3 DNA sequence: TGCAGTGCGCAACTAGCGGGGGGCCAAGAGACCCAGTACTTC.